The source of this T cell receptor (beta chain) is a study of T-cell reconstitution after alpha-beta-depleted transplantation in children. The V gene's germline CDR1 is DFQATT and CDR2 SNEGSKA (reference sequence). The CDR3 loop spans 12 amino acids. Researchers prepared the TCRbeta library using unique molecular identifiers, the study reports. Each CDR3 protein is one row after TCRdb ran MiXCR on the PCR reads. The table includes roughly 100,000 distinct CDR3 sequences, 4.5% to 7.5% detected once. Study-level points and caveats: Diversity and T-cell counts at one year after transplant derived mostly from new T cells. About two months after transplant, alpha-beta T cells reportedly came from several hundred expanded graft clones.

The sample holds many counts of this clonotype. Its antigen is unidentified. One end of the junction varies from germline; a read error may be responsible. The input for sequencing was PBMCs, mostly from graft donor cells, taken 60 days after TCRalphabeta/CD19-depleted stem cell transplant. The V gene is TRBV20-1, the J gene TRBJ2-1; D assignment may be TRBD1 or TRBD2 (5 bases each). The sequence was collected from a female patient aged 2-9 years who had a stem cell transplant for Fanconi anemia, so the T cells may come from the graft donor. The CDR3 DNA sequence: TGCAGTGCTAGCTATTCCGGGGCCCCAAAGGTCTTC. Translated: CSASYSGAPKVF.